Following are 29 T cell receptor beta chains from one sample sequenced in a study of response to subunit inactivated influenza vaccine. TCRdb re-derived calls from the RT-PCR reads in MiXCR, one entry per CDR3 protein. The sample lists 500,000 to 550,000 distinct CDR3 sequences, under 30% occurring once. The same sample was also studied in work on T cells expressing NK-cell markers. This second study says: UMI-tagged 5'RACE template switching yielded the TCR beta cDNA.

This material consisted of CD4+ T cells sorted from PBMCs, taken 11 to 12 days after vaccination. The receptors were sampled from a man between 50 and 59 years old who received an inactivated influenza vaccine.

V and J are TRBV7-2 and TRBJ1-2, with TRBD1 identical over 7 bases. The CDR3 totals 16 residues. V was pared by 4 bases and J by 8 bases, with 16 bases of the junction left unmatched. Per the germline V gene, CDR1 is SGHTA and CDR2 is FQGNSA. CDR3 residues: CASSSNLGTALVGYTF. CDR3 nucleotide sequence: TGTGCCAGCAGCTCCAATTTAGGGACAGCCCTGGTGGGCTACACCTTC.

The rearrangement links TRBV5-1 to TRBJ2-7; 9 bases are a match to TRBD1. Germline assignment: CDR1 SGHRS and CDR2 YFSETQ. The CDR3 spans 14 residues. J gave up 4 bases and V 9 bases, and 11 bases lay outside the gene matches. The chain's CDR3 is CATSGGTGQYEQYF. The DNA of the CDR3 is TGCGCCACCTCAGGGGGGACAGGGCAATACGAGCAGTACTTC.

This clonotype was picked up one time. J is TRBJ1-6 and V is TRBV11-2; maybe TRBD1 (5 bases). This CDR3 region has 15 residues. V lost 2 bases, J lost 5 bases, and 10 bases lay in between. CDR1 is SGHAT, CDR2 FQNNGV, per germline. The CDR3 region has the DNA TGTGCCAGCAGCTTAACAGACAGTGATAATTCACCCCTCCACTTT. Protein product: CASSLTDSDNSPLHF.

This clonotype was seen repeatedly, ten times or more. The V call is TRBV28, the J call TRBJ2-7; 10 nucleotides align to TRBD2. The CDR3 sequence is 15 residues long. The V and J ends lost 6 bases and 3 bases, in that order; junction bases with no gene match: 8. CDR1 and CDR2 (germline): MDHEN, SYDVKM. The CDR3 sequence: CASSPELAGVYEQYF. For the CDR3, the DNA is TGTGCCAGCAGCCCCGAGCTAGCGGGAGTCTACGAGCAGTACTTC. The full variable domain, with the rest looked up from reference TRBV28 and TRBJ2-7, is DVKVTQSSRYLVKRTGEKVFLECVQDMDHENMFWYRQDPGLGLRLIYFSYDVKMKEKGDIPEGYSVSREKKERFSLILESASTNQTSMYLCASSPELAGVYEQYFGPGTRLTVT.

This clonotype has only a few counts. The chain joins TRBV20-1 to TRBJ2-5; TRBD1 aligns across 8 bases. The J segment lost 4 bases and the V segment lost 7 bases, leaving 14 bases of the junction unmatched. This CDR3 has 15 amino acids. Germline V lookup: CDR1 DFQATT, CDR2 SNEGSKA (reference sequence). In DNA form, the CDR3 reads TGCAGTGTCACTTTTTCCACAGGGGGTCGAGAGACCCAGTACTTC. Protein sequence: CSVTFSTGGRETQYF.

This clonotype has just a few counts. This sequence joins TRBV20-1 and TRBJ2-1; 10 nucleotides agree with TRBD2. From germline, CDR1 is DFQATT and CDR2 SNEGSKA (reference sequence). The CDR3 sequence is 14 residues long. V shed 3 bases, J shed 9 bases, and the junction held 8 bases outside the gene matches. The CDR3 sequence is CSASSSGRSGEQFF. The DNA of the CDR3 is TGCAGTGCTAGCTCTAGCGGGAGAAGCGGTGAGCAGTTCTTC.

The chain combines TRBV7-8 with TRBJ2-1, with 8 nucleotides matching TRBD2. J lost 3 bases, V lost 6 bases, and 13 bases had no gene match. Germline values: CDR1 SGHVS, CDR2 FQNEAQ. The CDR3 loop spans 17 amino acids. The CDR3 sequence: CASRPGRGAGSYNEQFF. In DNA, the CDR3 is TGTGCCAGCAGACCCGGGCGGGGGGCCGGAAGCTACAATGAGCAGTTCTTC.

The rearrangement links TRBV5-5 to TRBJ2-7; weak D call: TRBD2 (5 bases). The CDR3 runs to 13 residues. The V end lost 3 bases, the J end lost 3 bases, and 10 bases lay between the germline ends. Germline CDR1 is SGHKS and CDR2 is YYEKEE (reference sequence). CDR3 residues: CASSWAAGYEQYF. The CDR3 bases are TGTGCCAGCAGCTGGGCCGCGGGCTACGAGCAGTACTTC.

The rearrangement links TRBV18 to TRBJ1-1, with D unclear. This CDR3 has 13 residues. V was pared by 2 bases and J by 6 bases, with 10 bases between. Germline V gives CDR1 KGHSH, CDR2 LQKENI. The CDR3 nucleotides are TGTGCCAGCTCACCATGGGGAGGAGCTGAAGCTTTCTTT. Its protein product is CASSPWGGAEAFF.

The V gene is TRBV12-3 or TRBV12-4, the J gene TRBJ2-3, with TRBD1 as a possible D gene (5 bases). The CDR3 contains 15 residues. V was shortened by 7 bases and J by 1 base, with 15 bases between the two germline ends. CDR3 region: CASNSRGGGTDTQYF. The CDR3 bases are TGTGCCAGCAATTCAAGGGGCGGAGGCACAGATACGCAGTATTTT.

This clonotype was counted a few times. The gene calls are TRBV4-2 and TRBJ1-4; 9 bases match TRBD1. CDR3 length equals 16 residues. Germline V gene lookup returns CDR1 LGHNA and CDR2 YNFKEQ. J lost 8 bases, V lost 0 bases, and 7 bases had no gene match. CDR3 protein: CASSQDRTGAKEKLFF. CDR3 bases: TGTGCCAGCAGCCAAGACAGGACAGGGGCGAAAGAAAAACTGTTTTTT.

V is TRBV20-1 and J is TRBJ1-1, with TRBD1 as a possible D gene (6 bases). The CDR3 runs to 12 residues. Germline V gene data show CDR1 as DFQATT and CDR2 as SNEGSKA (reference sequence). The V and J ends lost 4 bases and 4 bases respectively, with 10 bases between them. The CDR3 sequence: CSANTGPTEAFF. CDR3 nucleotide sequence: TGCAGTGCTAATACAGGGCCCACTGAAGCTTTCTTT.

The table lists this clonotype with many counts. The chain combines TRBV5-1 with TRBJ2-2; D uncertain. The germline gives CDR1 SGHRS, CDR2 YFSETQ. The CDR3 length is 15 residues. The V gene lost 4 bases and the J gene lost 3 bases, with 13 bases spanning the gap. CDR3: CASSLAALDTGELFF. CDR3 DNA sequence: TGCGCCAGCAGCCTGGCAGCCTTGGACACCGGGGAGCTGTTTTTT.

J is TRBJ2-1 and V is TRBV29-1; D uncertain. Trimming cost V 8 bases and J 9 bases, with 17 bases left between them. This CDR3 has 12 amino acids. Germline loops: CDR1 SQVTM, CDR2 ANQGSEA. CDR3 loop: CSTGRPRGEQFF. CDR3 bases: TGCAGCACCGGACGGCCTCGCGGTGAGCAGTTCTTC.

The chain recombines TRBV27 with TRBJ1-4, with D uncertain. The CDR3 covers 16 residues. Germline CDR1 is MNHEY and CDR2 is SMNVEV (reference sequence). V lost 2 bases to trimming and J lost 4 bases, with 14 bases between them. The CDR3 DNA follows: TGTGCCAGCAGTTTAGGTTTCGGGTACGATAATGAAAAACTGTTTTTT. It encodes CASSLGFGYDNEKLFF. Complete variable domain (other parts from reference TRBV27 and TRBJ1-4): EAQVTQNPRYLITVTGKKLTVTCSQNMNHEYMSWYRQDPGLGLRQIYYSMNVEVTDKGDVPEGYKVSRKEKRNFPLILESPSPNQTSLYFCASSLGFGYDNEKLFFGSGTQLSVL.

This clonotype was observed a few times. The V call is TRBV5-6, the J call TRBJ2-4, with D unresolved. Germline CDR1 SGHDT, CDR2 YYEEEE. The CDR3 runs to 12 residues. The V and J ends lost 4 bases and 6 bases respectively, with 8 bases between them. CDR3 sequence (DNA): TGTGCCAGCAGCCTCACCCCAAACATTCAGTACTTC. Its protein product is CASSLTPNIQYF.

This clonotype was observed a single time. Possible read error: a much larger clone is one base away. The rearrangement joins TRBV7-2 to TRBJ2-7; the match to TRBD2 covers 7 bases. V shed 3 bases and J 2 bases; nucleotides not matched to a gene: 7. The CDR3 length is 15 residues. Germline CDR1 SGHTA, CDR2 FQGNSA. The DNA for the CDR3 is TGTGCCAGCAGCTTCGACGGGGGGAGAACCTACGAGCAGTACTTC. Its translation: CASSFDGGRTYEQYF.

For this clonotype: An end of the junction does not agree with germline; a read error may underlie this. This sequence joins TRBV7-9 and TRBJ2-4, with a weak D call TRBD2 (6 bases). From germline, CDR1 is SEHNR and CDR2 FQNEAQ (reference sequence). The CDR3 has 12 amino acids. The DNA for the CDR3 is TGTGCCAGCAGCTTAGAAGGAGGGACCTTCTTCTTC. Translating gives CASSLEGGTFFF.

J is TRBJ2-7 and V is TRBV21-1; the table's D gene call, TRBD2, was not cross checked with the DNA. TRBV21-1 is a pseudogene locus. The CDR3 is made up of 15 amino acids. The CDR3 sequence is CASPRGGPSSYEQYF. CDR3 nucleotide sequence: TGTGCCAGCCCCAGGGGAGGGCCTTCCTCCTACGAGCAGTACTTC.

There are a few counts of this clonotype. CDR3 in amino acids: CASSLAVGRVNEQFF. The CDR3 DNA reads as TGTGCCAGCAGCTTAGCAGTAGGCAGGGTCAATGAGCAGTTCTTC. The chain employs TRBV7-2 and TRBJ2-1; weak D call: TRBD1 (5 bases). Germline V gene data show CDR1 as SGHTA and CDR2 as FQGNSA. The CDR3 loop spans 15 amino acids. V dropped 0 bases and J dropped 6 bases, with 12 bases sitting between them.

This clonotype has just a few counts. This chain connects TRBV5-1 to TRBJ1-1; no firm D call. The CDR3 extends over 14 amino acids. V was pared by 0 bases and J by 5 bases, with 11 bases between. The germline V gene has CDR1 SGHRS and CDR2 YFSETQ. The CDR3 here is CASSLDSLGTEAFF. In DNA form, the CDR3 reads TGCGCCAGCAGCTTGGACAGTCTGGGAACTGAAGCTTTCTTT.

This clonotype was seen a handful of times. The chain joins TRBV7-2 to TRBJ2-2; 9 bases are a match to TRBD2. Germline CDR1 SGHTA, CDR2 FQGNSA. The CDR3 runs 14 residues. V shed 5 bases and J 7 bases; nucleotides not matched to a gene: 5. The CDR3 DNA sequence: TGTGCCAGCAGCACGCGGGGGGGACACGGGGAGCTGTTTTTT. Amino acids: CASSTRGGHGELFF.

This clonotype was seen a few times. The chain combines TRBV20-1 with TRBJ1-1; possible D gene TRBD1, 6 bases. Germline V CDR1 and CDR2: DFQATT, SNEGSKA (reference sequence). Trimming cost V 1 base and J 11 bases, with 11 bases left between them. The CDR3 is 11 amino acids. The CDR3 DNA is TGCAGTGCTAGAGTTAGTAGGGGGGCTTTCTTT. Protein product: CSARVSRGAFF.

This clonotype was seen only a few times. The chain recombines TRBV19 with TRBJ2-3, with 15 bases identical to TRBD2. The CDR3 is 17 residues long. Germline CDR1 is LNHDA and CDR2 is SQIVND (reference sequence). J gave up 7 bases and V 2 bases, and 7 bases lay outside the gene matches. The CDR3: CASSILGTSGGTHTQYF. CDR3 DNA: TGTGCCAGTAGTATACTTGGGACTAGCGGGGGGACCCATACGCAGTATTTT.

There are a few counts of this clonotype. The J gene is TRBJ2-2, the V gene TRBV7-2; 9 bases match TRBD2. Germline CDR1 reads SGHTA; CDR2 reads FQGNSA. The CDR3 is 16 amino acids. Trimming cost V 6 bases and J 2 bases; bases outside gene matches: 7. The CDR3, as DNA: TGTGCCAGCAGACCAGGACTAGCGAAAAACACCGGGGAGCTGTTTTTT. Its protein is CASRPGLAKNTGELFF. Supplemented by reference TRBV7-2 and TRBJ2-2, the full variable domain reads GAGVSQSPSNKVTEKGKDVELRCDPISGHTALYWYRQSLGQGLEFLIYFQGNSAPDKSGLPSDRFSAERTGGSVSTLTIQRTQQEDSAVYLCASRPGLAKNTGELFFGEGSRLTVL.

DNA of the CDR3: TGTGCCAGCAGTTACTCGGGGGGACCGTCAGATACGCAGTATTTT. It codes for CASSYSGGPSDTQYF. V and J are TRBV6-5 and TRBJ2-3, with D tentatively TRBD2 (6 bases). This CDR3 has 15 amino acids. Trimming took off 0 bases at V and 4 bases at J, with 11 bases between the two ends. Germline V CDR1 and CDR2: MNHEY, SVGAGI.

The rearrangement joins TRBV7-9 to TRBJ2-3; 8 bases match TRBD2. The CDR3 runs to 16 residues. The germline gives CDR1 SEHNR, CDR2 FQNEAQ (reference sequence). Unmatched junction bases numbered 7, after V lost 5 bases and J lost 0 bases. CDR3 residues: CASSPAGTRSTDTQYF. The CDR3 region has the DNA TGTGCCAGCAGCCCCGCTGGGACTAGAAGCACAGATACGCAGTATTTT. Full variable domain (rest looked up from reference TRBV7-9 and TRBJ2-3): DTGVSQNPRHKITKRGQNVTFRCDPISEHNRLYWYRQTLGQGPEFLTYFQNEAQLEKSRLLSDRFSAERPKGSFSTLEIQRTEQGDSAMYLCASSPAGTRSTDTQYFGPGTRLTVL.

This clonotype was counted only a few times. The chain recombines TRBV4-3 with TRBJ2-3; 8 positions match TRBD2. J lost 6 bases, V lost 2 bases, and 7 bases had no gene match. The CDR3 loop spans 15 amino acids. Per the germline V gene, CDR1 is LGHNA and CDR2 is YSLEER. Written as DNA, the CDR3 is TGCGCCAGCAGCCAAACGGGGGGGGGAGCGGATACGCAGTATTTT. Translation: CASSQTGGGADTQYF.

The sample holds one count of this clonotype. The CDR3 is CASSRVDLGGQETQYF. DNA for the CDR3: TGTGCCAGCAGCCGGGTGGACCTCGGGGGGCAAGAGACCCAGTACTTC. This rearrangement joins TRBV11-1 to TRBJ2-5, with 7 bases aligning to TRBD2. Looked up from germline, CDR1 is SGHAT and CDR2 is FQDESV (reference sequence). There are 16 residues in the CDR3. The V gene end was trimmed by 5 bases and the J gene end by 2 bases; junction bases not matched to a gene: 11.